These 32 T cell receptor beta chains came from one sample sequenced in a study of blood T cell repertoires in COVID-19. The repertoire was sequenced with immunoSEQ multiplex PCR; TCRdb's copy has only in-frame clones and lacks some. The sample lists roughly 86,000 clones, 70% to 90% occurring once. The sequencing sample was made of peripheral blood. These receptors were obtained from a woman at least 80 years old with COVID-19, enrolled during active disease.

J is TRBJ2-5 and V is TRBV21-1; the D call TRBD1 from the table was never checked on the DNA. TRBV21-1 is flagged as a pseudogene. CDR3 length: 14 residues. CDR3 amino acids: CASSNLDRRETQYF. The CDR3 DNA sequence: TGTGCCAGCAGCAACCTGGACAGAAGAGAGACCCAGTACTTC.

The chain employs TRBV7-8 and TRBJ1-1; the match to TRBD1 covers 7 bases. Germline V lookup: CDR1 SGHVS, CDR2 FQNEAQ. J was trimmed by 1 base and V by 7 bases; bases with no gene match: 6. CDR3 size: 14 residues. CDR3: CASTRTGRNTEAFF. In DNA, the CDR3 is TGTGCCAGCACCCGGACAGGACGGAACACTGAAGCTTTCTTT.

A note on this clone: The sample carries other DNA sequences with the same CDR3. J is TRBJ1-3 and V is TRBV9; D call uncertain. The CDR3 extends over 15 amino acids. Germline CDR1 and CDR2: SGDLS and YYNGEE. Trimming cost V 4 bases and J 0 bases, with 11 bases left between them. The CDR3 DNA reads as TGTGCCAGCAGCCCGGGCGGGTTCTCTGGAAACACCATATATTTT. Translating gives CASSPGGFSGNTIYF.

This chain uses TRBV2 with TRBJ2-5; TRBD2 aligns across 8 bases. J gave up 4 bases and V 6 bases, and 7 bases lay outside the gene matches. CDR1 and CDR2 from the germline V gene are SNHLY and FYNNEI. CDR3 length: 14 residues. Written as DNA, the CDR3 is TGTGCCAGCAGGCCCGGGCTAGCGGGAGAGACCCAGTACTTC. It is translated as CASRPGLAGETQYF. Drawing the rest from reference TRBV2 and TRBJ2-5, the complete variable domain is EPEVTQTPSHQVTQMGQEVILRCVPISNHLYFYWYRQILGQKVEFLVSFYNNEISEKSEIFDDQFSVERPDGSNFTLKIRSTKLEDSAMYFCASRPGLAGETQYFGPGTRLLVL.

DNA of the CDR3: TGTGCCAGCAGTTCCACTAGCGGGAGCCCCTACGAGCAGTACTTC. As protein: CASSSTSGSPYEQYF. The chain carries TRBV3-1 (or the pseudogene TRBV3-2) and TRBJ2-7; TRBD2 aligns across 11 bases. The germline V gene encodes CDR1 LGHDT and CDR2 YNNKEL (reference sequence). The CDR3 spans 15 residues. After removal of 6 bases from V and 2 bases from J, the junction contained 6 bases not matched to a gene.

The J gene is TRBJ2-1, the V gene TRBV5-1; TRBD2 is a possible D gene (5 bases). The CDR3 contains 15 residues. Germline V CDR1 and CDR2: SGHRS, YFSETQ. Trimming took 4 bases from V and 0 from J, leaving 11 bases between them. CDR3 DNA: TGCGCCAGCAGCCCGACTACCCCCTCCTACAATGAGCAGTTCTTC. Protein product: CASSPTTPSYNEQFF.

J is TRBJ1-6 and V is TRBV27; D perhaps matches TRBD1 (6 bases). V was clipped by 5 bases and J by 4 bases, with 9 bases between them. Germline assignment: CDR1 MNHEY and CDR2 SMNVEV (reference sequence). The CDR3 is 14 amino acids. Here the CDR3 DNA reads TGTGCCAGCAGTGTCGACAGGTATAATTCACCCCTCCACTTT. It translates to CASSVDRYNSPLHF.

The chain couples TRBV19 to TRBJ1-1; no clear D. CDR1 and CDR2 from the germline V gene are LNHDA and SQIVND (reference sequence). V lost 3 bases and J 2 bases, leaving 10 bases between the germline ends. This CDR3 has 14 amino acids. CDR3 DNA sequence: TGTGCCAGTAGTATCCTAGTCCCAAACACTGAAGCTTTCTTT. It encodes CASSILVPNTEAFF. The full variable domain, with the rest looked up from reference TRBV19 and TRBJ1-1, is DGGITQSPKYLFRKEGQNVTLSCEQNLNHDAMYWYRQDPGQGLRLIYYSQIVNDFQKGDIAEGYSVSREKKESFPLTVTSAQKNPTAFYLCASSILVPNTEAFFGQGTRLTVV.

This rearrangement joins TRBV2 to TRBJ1-1; tentatively, D is TRBD1 (6 bases). There are 13 residues in the CDR3. The V and J ends lost 5 bases and 6 bases respectively, with 13 bases between them. The germline V gene encodes CDR1 SNHLY and CDR2 FYNNEI. The CDR3 loop is CASSLQGVSEAFF. DNA of the CDR3: TGTGCCAGCAGTTTACAGGGTGTATCTGAAGCTTTCTTT.

The chain links TRBV9 to TRBJ2-1; TRBD2 agrees at 13 bases. The CDR3 consists of 16 residues. V lost 2 bases and J lost 10; bases outside the gene matches: 9. Germline CDR1 reads SGDLS; CDR2 reads YYNGEE. The DNA of the CDR3 is TGTGCCAGCAGCGTTAGACTAGCGGGGGGTCATGCGGAGCAGTTCTTC. Amino acid sequence: CASSVRLAGGHAEQFF.

This sequence joins TRBV10-3 and TRBJ2-2, with 8 bases that match TRBD2. J gave up 3 bases and V 4 bases, and 1 base lay outside the gene matches. CDR1 and CDR2 (germline): ENHRY, SYGVKD. The CDR3 extends over 14 amino acids. The CDR3 DNA is TGTGCCATCAGTGGTAGCGGGGACACCGGGGAGCTGTTTTTT. Translated, it gives CAISGSGDTGELFF.

The chain recombines TRBV6-5 with TRBJ2-7, with 8 bases that match TRBD2. CDR3 length: 14 amino acids. The germline V gene encodes CDR1 MNHEY and CDR2 SVGAGI. V was pared by 5 bases and J by 0 bases, with 3 bases of the junction left unmatched. For the CDR3, the DNA is TGTGCCAGCAGTACCAGCGGGAGCTCCTACGAGCAGTACTTC. Translating gives CASSTSGSSYEQYF.

The chain carries TRBV6-5 and TRBJ2-3; 8 bases agree with TRBD2. V was clipped by 9 bases and J by 4 bases; unmatched bases: 9. Germline V gene data show CDR1 as MNHEY and CDR2 as SVGAGI. The CDR3 has 14 residues. CDR3 loop: CASYSGARPDTQYF. Here the CDR3 DNA reads TGTGCCAGTTATAGCGGGGCCCGCCCAGATACGCAGTATTTT.

The rearrangement joins TRBV29-1 to TRBJ2-5; 8 nucleotides match TRBD1. The CDR3 totals 14 residues. Germline lookup yields CDR1 SQVTM and CDR2 ANQGSEA. Trimming took 2 bases from V and 4 from J; bases not matched to a gene: 6. The CDR3 region is CSVERAGGLETQYF. DNA for the CDR3: TGCAGCGTTGAAAGGGCAGGGGGCTTAGAGACCCAGTACTTC.

V usage is TRBV5-1 and J usage is TRBJ2-7, with TRBD1 matching over 10 bases. Looked up from germline, CDR1 is SGHRS and CDR2 is YFSETQ. J gave up 5 bases and V 4 bases, and 15 bases lay outside the gene matches. The CDR3 totals 17 residues. The CDR3 sequence: CASSAAALDRGHNEQYF. In DNA form, the CDR3 reads TGCGCCAGCAGCGCCGCCGCTCTTGACAGGGGGCACAACGAGCAGTACTTC.

The chain combines TRBV7-8 with TRBJ1-5; 8 bases match TRBD1. The V gene end was trimmed by 5 bases and the J gene end by 1 base; junction bases not matched to a gene: 4. CDR3 size: 15 residues. Germline V lookup: CDR1 SGHVS, CDR2 FQNEAQ. The CDR3 spells CASSEWTGSNQPQHF. CDR3 bases: TGTGCCAGCAGCGAATGGACAGGGAGCAATCAGCCCCAGCATTTT.

V and J are TRBV11-3 and TRBJ2-2; 8 bases align to TRBD1. The CDR3 is made up of 15 amino acids. J gave up 3 bases and V 5 bases, and 5 bases lay outside the gene matches. CDR1 and CDR2 (germline): SGHNT, YENEEA. In DNA form, the CDR3 reads TGTGCCAGCAGCCTACAGGGGGGAGACACCGGGGAGCTGTTTTTT. Its protein is CASSLQGGDTGELFF. The full variable domain, its missing parts supplied by reference TRBV11-3 and TRBJ2-2, is EAGVVQSPRYKIIEKKQPVAFWCNPISGHNTLYWYLQNLGQGPELLIRYENEEAVDDSQLPKDRFSAERLKGVDSTLKIQPAELGDSAVYLCASSLQGGDTGELFFGEGSRLTVL.

This clone has just a few counts. This rearrangement joins TRBV10-3 to TRBJ1-1; 7 bases align to TRBD1. The CDR3 contains 15 residues. Per germline, CDR1 ENHRY and CDR2 SYGVKD. Trimming at V came to 4 bases and at J to 1 base, leaving 6 bases not matched to a gene. The CDR3 coding sequence is TGTGCCATCAGTGGTCGGACAGGAGCGAACACTGAAGCTTTCTTT. Protein sequence: CAISGRTGANTEAFF.

The CDR3 sequence: CADSDANTGELFF. CDR3 bases: TGTGCCGACAGTGACGCGAACACCGGGGAGCTGTTTTTT. V usage is TRBV28 and J usage is TRBJ2-2; D might be TRBD1 (5 bases). Germline CDR1 reads MDHEN; CDR2 reads SYDVKM. The CDR3 has 13 amino acids. V lost 11 bases and J 0 bases, leaving 10 bases between the germline ends.

This chain connects TRBV28 to TRBJ1-1, with a tentative D call TRBD1 (6 bases). Trimming cost V 6 bases and J 0 bases, with 11 bases left between them. This CDR3 spans 14 amino acids. Germline loops: CDR1 MDHEN, CDR2 SYDVKM. In DNA form, the CDR3 reads TGTGCCAGCAGCGCCGGACAGCTGAACACTGAAGCTTTCTTT. Residues: CASSAGQLNTEAFF.

The chain uses TRBV5-5 and TRBJ2-3, with D maybe TRBD2 (7 bases). The CDR3 runs 14 residues. V shed 4 bases and J shed 2 bases, with 11 bases lying between them. The V gene's germline CDR1 is SGHKS and CDR2 YYEKEE (reference sequence). CDR3 nucleotides: TGTGCCAGCAGCCCGGGGGGCCACACAGATACGCAGTATTTT. Translation: CASSPGGHTDTQYF.

The V call is TRBV5-4, the J call TRBJ2-1; 8 bases align to TRBD2. With V trimmed by 5 bases and J by 5 bases, 3 bases remained unmatched. CDR3 length: 13 amino acids. CDR1 is SGHNT, CDR2 YYREEE, per germline (reference sequence). DNA of the CDR3: TGTGCCAGCAGGTGGACTAGCAACAATGAGCAGTTCTTC. Translating it yields CASRWTSNNEQFF.

V gene TRBV23-1 combines with J gene TRBJ2-7; D remains ambiguous. TRBV23-1 is noted as an ORF with a role that remains uncertain. V was trimmed by 2 bases and J by 3 bases, leaving 5 bases between them. The CDR3 covers 12 residues. DNA for the CDR3: TGCGCCAGCAGTCAAAATCTCTACGAGCAGTACTTC. Its translation: CASSQNLYEQYF.

The chain uses TRBV27 and TRBJ2-4; D is ambiguous. Germline CDR1 MNHEY, CDR2 SMNVEV (reference sequence). The V and J ends lost 5 bases and 5 bases respectively, with 13 bases between them. The CDR3 extends over 14 amino acids. For the CDR3, the DNA is TGTGCCAGCAGTCTAGGTCCTTTCCAAAACATTCAGTACTTC. The encoded protein is CASSLGPFQNIQYF.

The J gene is TRBJ2-1, the V gene TRBV9; D not certain. The germline gives CDR1 SGDLS, CDR2 YYNGEE. CDR3 size: 15 residues. V shed 4 bases and J shed 7 bases, with 18 bases lying between them. CDR3 nucleotide sequence: TGTGCCAGCAGCCCGCGACCGGGTTCGGTAAATGAGCAGTTCTTC. It specifies CASSPRPGSVNEQFF.

Here the CDR3 DNA reads TGTGCCAAAAGGGGCAGGGGGACTTATAATTCACCCCTCCACTTT. This gives the protein CAKRGRGTYNSPLHF. The V gene is TRBV3-1 (or the pseudogene TRBV3-2), the J gene TRBJ1-6; the match to TRBD1 covers 7 bases. The CDR3 is 15 amino acids. Germline CDR1 reads LGHDT; CDR2 reads YNNKEL (reference sequence). V shed 10 bases and J 4 bases; nucleotides not matched to a gene: 10.

This chain connects TRBV29-1 to TRBJ2-5; a weak D match, TRBD2 (6 bases). CDR3 length: 13 amino acids. V was cut by 7 bases and J by 5 bases, with 17 bases left in between. CDR1 SQVTM and CDR2 ANQGSEA come from the germline V gene. The CDR3 DNA reads as TGCAGCGGGGAGGTCTCCCTGGGGGAGACCCAGTACTTC. Protein product: CSGEVSLGETQYF.

The V gene is TRBV18, the J gene TRBJ1-5, with 8 bases lining up with TRBD1. Losses at the gene ends were 3 bases for V and 0 bases for J; bases not matched to a gene: 10. Germline CDR1 reads KGHSH; CDR2 reads LQKENI. This CDR3 comprises 18 residues. The CDR3 protein is CASSPLGPGQVSNQPQHF. CDR3 nucleotides: TGTGCCAGCTCACCTTTGGGCCCGGGACAGGTTAGCAATCAGCCCCAGCATTTT.

This chain joins TRBV29-1 and TRBJ1-2; D ambiguous. Per the germline V gene, CDR1 is SQVTM and CDR2 is ANQGSEA. The ends were cut back, 6 bases at V and 3 bases at J, with 8 bases in the middle. This CDR3 is 11 amino acids long. The CDR3 sequence: CSVPGDYGYTF. For the CDR3, the DNA is TGCAGCGTGCCCGGGGACTATGGCTACACCTTC. The full variable domain, in which reference TRBV29-1 and TRBJ1-2 provide the parts outside the CDR3, is SAVISQKPSRDICQRGTSLTIQCQVDSQVTMMFWYRQQPGQSLTLIATANQGSEATYESGFVIDKFPISRPNLTFSTLTVSNMSPEDSSIYLCSVPGDYGYTFGSGTRLTVV.

V and J are TRBV24-1 and TRBJ2-7, with D maybe TRBD2 (6 bases). There are 16 residues in the CDR3. Germline CDR1 reads KGHDR; CDR2 reads SFDVKD. The V end was cut by 4 bases, the J end by 0 bases, with 15 bases between. CDR3 bases: TGTGCCACCAGTGACGCGCTAGCGACTAGCTCCTACGAGCAGTACTTC. As protein: CATSDALATSSYEQYF.

The gene calls are TRBV5-8 and TRBJ1-2, with no clear D. This CDR3 has 12 amino acids. V was cut by 5 bases and J by 4 bases, with 9 bases left in between. Germline lookup yields CDR1 SGHTS and CDR2 YDEGEE. CDR3 sequence: CASSSPFYGYTF. DNA of the CDR3: TGTGCCAGCAGTTCTCCGTTCTATGGCTACACCTTC.

The gene calls are TRBV9 and TRBJ1-4; D is unclear. The V gene's germline CDR1 is SGDLS and CDR2 YYNGEE. There are 15 residues in the CDR3. Trimming stripped 0 bases from V and 5 bases from J, with 11 bases between. The CDR3 reads CASSVAGYPNEKLFF. In DNA form, the CDR3 reads TGTGCCAGCAGCGTAGCCGGGTATCCAAATGAAAAACTGTTTTTT.